The rows below give T cell receptor beta chains drawn from one sample of a study of beta chain features in type 1 diabetes. Here immunoSEQ multiplex PCR was the method, and the copy in TCRdb shows in-frame clones only, minus some. The profile shows about 150,000 clones, approximately 9.2% of them singletons. Material for sequencing was central memory CD4+ T cells from blood. Every receptor here comes from a man aged 18 to 29 in good health. Both conserved end residues are part of each CDR3. The order of the fields is J gene, D gene, V gene, CDR3 protein. A D gene is named only where the DNA matches it firmly.

TRBJ2-5 | TRBD1 | TRBV5-6 | CASSLIQGGETQYF
TRBJ1-1 | TRBD1 | TRBV7-9 | CASSLRDSWMNTEAFF
TRBJ2-1 | TRBD1 | TRBV9 | CASSSRGDRAGYNEQFF
TRBJ1-1 | TRBD1 | TRBV27 | CASRPDRDTEAFF
TRBJ2-5 | TRBD1 | TRBV6-1 | CASPEDRRKETQYF
TRBJ1-4 | - | TRBV5-1 | CASSGEGGTNEKLFF
TRBJ2-5 | TRBD2 | TRBV11-2 | CASSPSAGGKETQYF
TRBJ2-3 | TRBD2 | TRBV7-2 | CASSKLAGGTDTQYF
TRBJ2-4 | - | TRBV5-5 | CASSLTGGSKNIQYF
TRBJ2-1 | TRBD2 | TRBV9 | CASSVRGDSSYNEQFF
TRBJ2-3 | - | TRBV7-8 | CASSLSGGPTDTQYF
TRBJ2-4 | - | TRBV6-1 | CASRDSGSKNIQYF
TRBJ2-3 | TRBD2 | TRBV30 | CAWRASGAEDTQYF
TRBJ1-1 | - | TRBV4-1 | CASSSPTLNTEAFF
TRBJ1-5 | - | TRBV6-5 | CASSSVGRNQPQHF
TRBJ2-5 | - | TRBV30 | CAWIPPGRRAFETQYF
TRBJ2-6 | TRBD1 | TRBV25-1 | CASSSGQVPWANVLTF
TRBJ2-3 | TRBD1 | TRBV2 | CASQTASGTGSSDTQYF
TRBJ2-7 | - | TRBV11-2 | CASSLSRAYEQYF
TRBJ2-7 | TRBD1 | TRBV18 | CASSPTGQGAREQYF
TRBJ2-7 | TRBD1 | TRBV9 | CASSPGRTGGMYEQYF
TRBJ1-4 | TRBD1 | TRBV5-6 | CASSRVGQTNEKLFF
TRBJ2-2 | - | TRBV5-1 | CASSSDIGDTGELFF
TRBJ1-2 | - | TRBV2 | CASSEARGGDYGYTF
TRBJ2-2 | TRBD2 | TRBV11-2 | CANGTSGSGELFF
TRBJ2-7 | TRBD1 | TRBV29-1 | CSVRRDRSYEQYF
TRBJ2-1 | TRBD2 | TRBV28 | CASSFSGGAGSYNEQFF
TRBJ1-2 | TRBD1 | TRBV14 | CASSQAMGTAVLGYGYTF
TRBJ2-3 | TRBD2 | TRBV4-3 | CASSQARAGGTDTQYF
TRBJ2-5 | TRBD2 | TRBV5-1 | CASSLGGLGRETQYF
TRBJ2-4 | TRBD1 | TRBV2 | CASSGDRGPDIQYF
TRBJ2-5 | - | TRBV7-9 | CASSPGQPGTQYF
TRBJ2-5 | TRBD2 | TRBV5-1 | CASSFNPSGGEETQYF
TRBJ1-2 | TRBD1 | TRBV16 | CASSQLRRGDYTF
TRBJ1-2 | - | TRBV5-1 | CASSLDGNGYTF
TRBJ2-6 | TRBD1 | TRBV18 | CASSPIQGDGANVLTF
TRBJ2-3 | - | TRBV4-2 | CASSLGGSTQYF
TRBJ2-3 | - | TRBV7-2 | CASSLERTDTQYF
TRBJ2-2 | - | TRBV7-3 | CASSSLSNTGELFF
TRBJ2-7 | - | TRBV18 | CASSPPSRGLSYEQYF
TRBJ2-7 | TRBD1 | TRBV14 | CASSGQGFGEQYF
TRBJ2-1 | TRBD1 | TRBV5-1 | CASSTGTASSYNEQFF
TRBJ2-7 | TRBD1 | TRBV28 | CASSFWTGGTYEQYF
TRBJ1-6 | - | TRBV5-1 | CASSLDRHSNSPLHF
TRBJ1-4 | TRBD1 | TRBV5-1 | CASRPGTEEKLFF
TRBJ2-3 | TRBD1 | TRBV7-3 | CASSLAGQGPDTQYF
TRBJ1-2 | - | TRBV30 | CAWSGGSYGYTF
TRBJ2-2 | - | TRBV6-5 | CASTLGANTGELFF
TRBJ1-6 | TRBD1 | TRBV6-5 | CASSLRQGLQPLHF
TRBJ2-2 | - | TRBV6-5 | CASRQTNTGELFF
TRBJ2-1 | - | TRBV10-3 | CAISASGVTGNEQFF
TRBJ2-2 | TRBD1 | TRBV14 | CASSQWQGDTGELFF
TRBJ2-3 | TRBD2 | TRBV6-5 | CASSYVLAGGPDTQYF
TRBJ1-5 | TRBD1 | TRBV6-5 | CASSWDSTNQPQHF
TRBJ1-1 | - | TRBV21-1 | CASKRQGGWNTEAFF
TRBJ1-4 | - | TRBV14 | CASSQGGYNEKLFF
TRBJ2-7 | - | TRBV5-1 | CASSLDSQTLAYEQYF
TRBJ1-2 | TRBD1 | TRBV5-6 | CASSTATGTDYGYTF